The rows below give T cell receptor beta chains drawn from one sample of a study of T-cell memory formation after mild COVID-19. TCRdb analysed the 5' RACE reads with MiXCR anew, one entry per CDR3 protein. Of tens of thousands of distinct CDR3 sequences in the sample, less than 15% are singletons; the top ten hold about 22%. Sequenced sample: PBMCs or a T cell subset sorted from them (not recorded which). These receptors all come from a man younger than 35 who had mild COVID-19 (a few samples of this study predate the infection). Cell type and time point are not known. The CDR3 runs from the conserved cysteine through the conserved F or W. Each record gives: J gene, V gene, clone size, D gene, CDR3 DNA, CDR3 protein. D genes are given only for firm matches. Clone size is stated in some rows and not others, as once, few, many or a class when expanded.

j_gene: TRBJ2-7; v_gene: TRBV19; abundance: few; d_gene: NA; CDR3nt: TGTGCCAGTAGTAGCGGTCTTACAGATAGGGAGCAGTACTTC; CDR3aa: CASSSGLTDREQYF
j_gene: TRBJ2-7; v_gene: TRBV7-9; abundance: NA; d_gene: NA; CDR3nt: TGTGCCAGCAGTAGGGATGACGTTTGGTGGCGGGGAATATACGAGCAGTACTTC; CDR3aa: CASSRDDVWWRGIYEQYF
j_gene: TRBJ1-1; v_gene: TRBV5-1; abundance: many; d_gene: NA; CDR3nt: TGCGCCAGCAAATTAGACCCTTCCGACACTGAAGCTTTCTTT; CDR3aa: CASKLDPSDTEAFF
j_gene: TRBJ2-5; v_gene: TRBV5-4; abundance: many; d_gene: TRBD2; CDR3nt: TGTGCCAGCAGCGTTGTCCTAGCGGGACAAGAGACCCAGTACTTC; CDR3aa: CASSVVLAGQETQYF
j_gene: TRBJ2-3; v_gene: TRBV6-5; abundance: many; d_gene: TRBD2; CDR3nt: TGTGCCAGCAGTTACTCCCCCCTAGCGGGGGGGCCAGGGGTAGAACGGCGCACAGATACGCAGTATTTT; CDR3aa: CASSYSPLAGGPGVERRTDTQYF
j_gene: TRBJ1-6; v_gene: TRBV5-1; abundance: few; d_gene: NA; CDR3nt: TGCGCCAGCAGCTTGGGACAGTCACCAACGGGTTCACCCCTCCACTTT; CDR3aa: CASSLGQSPTGSPLHF
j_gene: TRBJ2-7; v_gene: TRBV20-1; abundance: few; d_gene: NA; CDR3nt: TGCAGTGCTTCGGACAGAATCAACTCCTACGAGCAGTACTTC; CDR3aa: CSASDRINSYEQYF
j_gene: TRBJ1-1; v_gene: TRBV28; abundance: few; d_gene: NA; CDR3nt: TGTGCCAGCAGTGCGACCCCGGGTGCATTTGCTCTTCCTGAAGCTTTCTTT; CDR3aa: CASSATPGAFALPEAFF
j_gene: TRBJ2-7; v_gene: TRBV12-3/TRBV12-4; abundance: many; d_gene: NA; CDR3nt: TGTGCCAGCAGTGACCGGGGCAGGGAGTACTTC; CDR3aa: CASSDRGREYF
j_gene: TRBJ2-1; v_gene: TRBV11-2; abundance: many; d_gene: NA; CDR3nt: TGTGCCAGCAGCAAAGAGGTGGGGAGCTCCTACAATGAGCAGTTCTTC; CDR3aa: CASSKEVGSSYNEQFF
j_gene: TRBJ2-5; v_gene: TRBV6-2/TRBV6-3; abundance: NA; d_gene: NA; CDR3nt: TGTGCCAGCAGTTACTCACTCCGGGACCCAGTTACCTCAGAAGAGACCCAGTACTTC; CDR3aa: CASSYSLRDPVTSEETQYF
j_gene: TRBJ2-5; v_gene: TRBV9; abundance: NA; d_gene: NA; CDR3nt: TGTGCCAGCAGCGACATGGTGGAGAGTGGGACCCAGTACTTC; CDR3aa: CASSDMVESGTQYF
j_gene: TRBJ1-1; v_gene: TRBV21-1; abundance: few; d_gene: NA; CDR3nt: TGTGCCAGCGCCCCAACGGACCAGAACACTGAAGCTTTCTTT; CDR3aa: CASAPTDQNTEAFF
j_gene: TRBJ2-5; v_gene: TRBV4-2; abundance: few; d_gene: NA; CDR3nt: TGTGCCAGCAGCCTCTGGGGGGGGGGACACCCGTACCAAGAGACCCAGTACTTC; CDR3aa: CASSLWGGGHPYQETQYF
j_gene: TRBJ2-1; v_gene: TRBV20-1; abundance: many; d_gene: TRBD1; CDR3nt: TGCAGTGCTACTCGGACAGGCTACAATGAGCAGTTCTTC; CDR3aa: CSATRTGYNEQFF